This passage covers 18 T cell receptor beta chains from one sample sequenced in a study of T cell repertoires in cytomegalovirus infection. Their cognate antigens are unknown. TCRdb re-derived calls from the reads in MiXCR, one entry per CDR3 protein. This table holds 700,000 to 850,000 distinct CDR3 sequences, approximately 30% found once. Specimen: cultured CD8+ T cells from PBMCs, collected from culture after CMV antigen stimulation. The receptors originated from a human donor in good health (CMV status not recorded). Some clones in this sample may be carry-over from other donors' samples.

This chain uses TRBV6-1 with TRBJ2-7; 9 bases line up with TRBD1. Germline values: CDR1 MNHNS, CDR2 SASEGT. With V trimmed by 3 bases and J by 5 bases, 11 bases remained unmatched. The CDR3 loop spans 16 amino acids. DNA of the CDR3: TGTGCCAGCAGTGAGGTGTTAGGACAGGGGTTCAACGAGCAGTACGTC. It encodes CASSEVLGQGFNEQYV.

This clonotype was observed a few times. CDR3 region: CASSPKDRTSTDTQYF. DNA of the CDR3: TGCGCCAGCAGCCCAAAGGATAGGACGAGCACAGATACGCAGTATTTT. The chain couples TRBV4-1 to TRBJ2-3; D not resolved. This CDR3 is 16 amino acids long. V was cut by 4 bases and J by 0 bases, with 14 bases left in between. CDR1 MGHRA and CDR2 YSYEKL come from the germline V gene.

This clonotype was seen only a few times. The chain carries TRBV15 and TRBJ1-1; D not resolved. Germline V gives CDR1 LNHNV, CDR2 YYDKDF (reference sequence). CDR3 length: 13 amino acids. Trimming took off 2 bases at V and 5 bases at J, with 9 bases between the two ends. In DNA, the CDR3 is TGTGCCACCAGCAGAATAGTGGGAACTGAAGCTTTCTTT. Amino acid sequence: CATSRIVGTEAFF.

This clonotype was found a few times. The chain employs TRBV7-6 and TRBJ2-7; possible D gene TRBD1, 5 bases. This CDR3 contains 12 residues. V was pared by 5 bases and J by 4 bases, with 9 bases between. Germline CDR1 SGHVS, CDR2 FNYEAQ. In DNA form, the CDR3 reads TGTGCCAGCAGCGCCTCAGGGTACGAGCAGTACTTC. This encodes CASSASGYEQYF.

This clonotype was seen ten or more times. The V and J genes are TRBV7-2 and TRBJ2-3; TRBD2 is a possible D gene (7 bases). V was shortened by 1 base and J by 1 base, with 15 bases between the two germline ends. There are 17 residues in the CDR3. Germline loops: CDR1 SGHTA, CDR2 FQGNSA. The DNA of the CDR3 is TGTGCCAGCAGCTTAGGGGTGCGGGGGCAAGGCACAGATACGCAGTATTTT. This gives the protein CASSLGVRGQGTDTQYF.

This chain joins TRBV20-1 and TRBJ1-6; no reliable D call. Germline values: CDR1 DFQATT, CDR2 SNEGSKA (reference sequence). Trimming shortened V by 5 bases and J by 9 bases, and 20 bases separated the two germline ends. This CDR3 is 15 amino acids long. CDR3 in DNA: TGCAGTGCTCTCCCAGAGGGTCTAGGAGGTTCACCCCTCCACTTT. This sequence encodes CSALPEGLGGSPLHF.

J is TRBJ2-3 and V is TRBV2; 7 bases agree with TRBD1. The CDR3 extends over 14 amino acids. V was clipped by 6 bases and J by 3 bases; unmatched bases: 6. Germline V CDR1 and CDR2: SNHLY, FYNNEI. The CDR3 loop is CASSKGAWTDTQYF. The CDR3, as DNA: TGTGCCAGCAGCAAGGGGGCTTGGACAGATACGCAGTATTTT.

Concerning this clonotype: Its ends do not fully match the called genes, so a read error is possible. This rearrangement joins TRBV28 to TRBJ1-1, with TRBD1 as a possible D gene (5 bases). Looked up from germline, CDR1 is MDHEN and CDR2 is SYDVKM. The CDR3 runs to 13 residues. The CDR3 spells CAGSSQGYTEAFF. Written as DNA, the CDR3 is TGTGCCGGCAGTTCCCAGGGATACACTGAAGCTTTCTTT.

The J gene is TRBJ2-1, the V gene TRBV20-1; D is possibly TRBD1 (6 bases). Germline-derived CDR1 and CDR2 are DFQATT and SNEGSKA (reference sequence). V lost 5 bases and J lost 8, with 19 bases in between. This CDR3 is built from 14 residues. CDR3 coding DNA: TGCAGTGCTCATGGATGGTTGGGGGCTTATGAGCAGTTCTTC. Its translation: CSAHGWLGAYEQFF.

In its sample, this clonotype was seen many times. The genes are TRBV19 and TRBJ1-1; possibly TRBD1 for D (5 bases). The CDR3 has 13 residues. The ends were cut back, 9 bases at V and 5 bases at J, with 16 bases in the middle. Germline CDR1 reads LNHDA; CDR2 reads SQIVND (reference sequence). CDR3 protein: CASQPGSQTEAFF. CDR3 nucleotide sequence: TGTGCCAGCCAACCAGGGAGTCAGACTGAAGCTTTCTTT.

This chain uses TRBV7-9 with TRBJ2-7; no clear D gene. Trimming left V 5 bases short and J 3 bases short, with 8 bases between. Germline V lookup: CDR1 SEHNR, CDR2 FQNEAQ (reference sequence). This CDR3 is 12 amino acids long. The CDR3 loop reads CASSTALYEQYF. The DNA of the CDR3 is TGTGCCAGCAGCACCGCTCTCTACGAGCAGTACTTC.

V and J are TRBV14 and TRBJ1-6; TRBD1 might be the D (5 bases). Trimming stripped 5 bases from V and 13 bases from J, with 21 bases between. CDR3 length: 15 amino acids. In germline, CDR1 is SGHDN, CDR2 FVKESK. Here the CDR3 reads CASSKRMGGSIPLHF. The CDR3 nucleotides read TGTGCCAGCAGCAAAAGGATGGGGGGGAGTATCCCCCTCCACTTT. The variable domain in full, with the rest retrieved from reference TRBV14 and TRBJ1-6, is EAGVTQFPSHSVIEKGQTVTLRCDPISGHDNLYWYRRVMGKEIKFLLHFVKESKQDESGMPNNRFLAERTGGTYSTLKVQPAELEDSGVYFCASSKRMGGSIPLHFGNGTRLTVT.

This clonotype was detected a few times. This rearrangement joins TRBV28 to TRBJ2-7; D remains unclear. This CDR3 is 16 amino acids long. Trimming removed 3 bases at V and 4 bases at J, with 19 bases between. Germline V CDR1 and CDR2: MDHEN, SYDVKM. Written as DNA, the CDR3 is TGTGCCAGCAGTTTGGCAATGGATTCGCCCTATTACGAGCAGTACGTC. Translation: CASSLAMDSPYYEQYV.

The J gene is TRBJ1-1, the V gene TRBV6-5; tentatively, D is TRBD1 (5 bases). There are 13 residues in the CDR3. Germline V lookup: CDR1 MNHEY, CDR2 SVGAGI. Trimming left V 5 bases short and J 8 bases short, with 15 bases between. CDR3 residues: CASSVTREGEAFF. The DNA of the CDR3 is TGTGCCAGCAGTGTTACCAGAGAGGGGGAAGCTTTCTTT.

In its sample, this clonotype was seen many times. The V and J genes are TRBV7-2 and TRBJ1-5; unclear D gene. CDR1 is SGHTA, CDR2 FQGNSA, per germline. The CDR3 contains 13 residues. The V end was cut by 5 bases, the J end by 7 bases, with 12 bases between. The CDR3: CASSADSWQPQHF. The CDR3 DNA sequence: TGTGCCAGCAGCGCGGACTCGTGGCAGCCCCAGCATTTT.

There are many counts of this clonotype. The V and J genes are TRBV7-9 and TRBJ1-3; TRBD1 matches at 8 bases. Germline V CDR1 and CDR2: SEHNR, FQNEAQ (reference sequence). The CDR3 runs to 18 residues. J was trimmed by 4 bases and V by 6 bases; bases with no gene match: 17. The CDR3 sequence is CASRNSIRGQGEGNTIYF. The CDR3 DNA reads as TGTGCCAGCAGGAACTCCATCCGAGGACAGGGAGAAGGAAACACCATATATTTT.

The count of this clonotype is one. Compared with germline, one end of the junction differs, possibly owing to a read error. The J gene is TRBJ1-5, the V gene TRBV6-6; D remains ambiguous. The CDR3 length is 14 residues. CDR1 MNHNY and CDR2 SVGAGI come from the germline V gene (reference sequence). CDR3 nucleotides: TGTGCCAGCAGTTACTCACGGAGCATTCAGCCCCAGCATTTT. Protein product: CASSYSRSIQPQHF.

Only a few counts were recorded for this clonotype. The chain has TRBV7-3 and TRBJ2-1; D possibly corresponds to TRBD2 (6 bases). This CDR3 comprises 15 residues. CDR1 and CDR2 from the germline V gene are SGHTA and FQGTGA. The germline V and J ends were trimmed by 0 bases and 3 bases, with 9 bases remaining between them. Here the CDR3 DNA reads TGTGCCAGCAGCTTAACGTTGGGGGGCTACAATGAGCAGTTCTTC. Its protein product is CASSLTLGGYNEQFF.